This TCR beta chain was identified in a study of graft-versus-host responses after intestinal transplantation (dated by TCRdb to 2020 to 2023). Concerning the study at large: The transplants that recipients received were multivisceral, liver-intestinal, or isolated intestinal. Every recipient was given anti-thymocyte globulin induction, then maintenance tacrolimus and steroids for around three years. Graft-versus-host and host-versus-graft alloreactive T cell clones were tracked in the graft, circulation and bone marrow after intestinal transplantation using bulk TCR-beta CDR3 sequencing. To identify alloreactive clones, pre-transplant mixed lymphocyte reaction products were sequenced and compared with unstimulated pre-transplant donor and recipient T cells. The cohort enrolled 24 intestinal transplant recipients including one retransplant, and a few patients lacking pretransplant specimens were excluded. A peak of at least 4% donor T cells among recipient peripheral blood mononuclear cells was the definition used for donor T cell macrochimerism. Rather than being sequenced by the commercial service, samples from three later patients were sequenced in-house on an Illumina MiSeq and processed with MiXCR. Overall study outcomes, separate from this receptor: Conclusions were limited by the relatively low number and heterogeneity of intestinal transplant patients. In patients with donor T cell macrochimerism, the allografts had high GvH to HvG T cell clonal ratios. GvH clones were detected in recipient bone marrow, and some of these GvH clones were observed earlier in ileal mucosa or blood, consistent with an intestinal mucosal origin. Early after transplant, peak levels of circulating GvH clones were associated with declines in HvG clones.

In the first month after transplant, blood samples were collected up to 4 times, and after that at least monthly when available. V is reduced by 1 base and J by 4 bases, leaving a spacing of 10 bases between them. Its CDR3 holds 15 amino acids, cysteine through phenylalanine. Only the CDR3 part of the read is kept: 45 bases, read in frame from the first base. Looking up the germline V gene yields CDR1 SGHTA and CDR2 FQGTGA. As regards this clone: This receptor's antigen is unknown. There are no base qualities to consult, and no much larger clone falls within one base.

The receptor library was made with the immunoSEQ multiplex PCR assay. High-throughput TCR-beta CDR3 sequencing of genomic DNA from most patients was performed by Adaptive Biotechnologies. Processing in the source paper ran as follows. TCR sequencing data for over 15 patients were retrieved from Adaptive's ImmunoSEQ software; a few other patients were processed with MiXCR and VDJtools. CDR3 nucleotide sequences shared by donor and recipient were removed because the origin of these sequences could not be assigned. At least 2-fold expansion over unstimulated cells and a minimum CFSE-low frequency of 0.002% (template counts) or 0.001% (read counts) were required for clones to be classified as alloreactive. Mappable clones were those detected in sequenced pre-transplant spleen, lymph node, or MLR CFSE-low populations of the donor or recipient. Cumulative frequency of alloreactive clones was calculated as a percentage of all sequences weighted by copy number. As stored in TCRdb, this immuneACCESS dataset retains in-frame rearrangements with V and J assigned. A fraction of the clones does not appear; measured against another copy, unresolved V genes explain less than half of the discrepancy, and the remainder lacks a known reason. V and J calls and clone size are given by that table; D and trimming were obtained from the DNA. The sample has about 27,000 clones on record, less than 85% of them singletons. The ten largest make up approximately 1.2% of the sample.

The sequence joins TRBV7-3 to TRBJ2-2; the D region is possibly TRBD1 or TRBD2, each matching across 5 bases. The source was PBMCs, collected 28 days after intestinal transplant. The sequence derives from a human patient who received an intestinal transplant, so some T cells may come from the graft donor. The encoded CDR3 is CASSLMGTGTGELFF. The base sequence is TGTGCCAGCAGCTTAATGGGGACGGGCACCGGGGAGCTGTTTTTT.